The 24 T cell receptor beta chains below all came from one sample that was sequenced in a study of regulatory T cells in long-lasting Graves disease. Indicated time point: newly diagnosed GD, antithyroid drugs for less than 3 months. There was RNA extracted from PBMCs, and the TCR library was made from it. Arm-PCR of CDR3 regions and iRepertoire HTBI primers were used to build TCR beta libraries. In TCRdb, the multiplex PCR reads were re-called with MiXCR into one record per CDR3 protein. The sample includes around 500,000 distinct CDR3 sequences, roughly 14% of them seen just once. Separately, the same data were catalogued under a study of T cells in Graves' hyperthyroidism and ophthalmopathy.

The material was peripheral blood mononuclear cells (PBMCs), obtained at new diagnosis, from a patient treated with antithyroid drugs. The receptor source for this set is a man aged 25 to 40 with Graves disease.

The CDR3 loop is CSARDEGRRGSPLHF. The DNA for the CDR3 is TGCAGTGCTAGAGATGAGGGGCGCCGGGGGTCACCCCTCCACTTT. V usage is TRBV20-1 and J usage is TRBJ1-6; D perhaps matches TRBD1 (5 bases). This CDR3 comprises 15 residues. The germline CDR1 and CDR2 sequences are DFQATT and SNEGSKA (reference sequence). V was shortened by 0 bases and J by 10 bases, with 16 bases between the two germline ends.

This clonotype was seen repeatedly, ten times or more. The chain employs TRBV12-5 and TRBJ2-3; tentatively, D is TRBD2 (7 bases). The CDR3 runs to 15 residues. V dropped 7 bases and J dropped 0 bases, with 14 bases sitting between them. CDR1 is LGHNT and CDR2 is FRNRAP in the germline V gene. The CDR3 is CASATGGGSTDTQYF. The CDR3 DNA reads as TGTGCTAGTGCCACGGGGGGCGGGAGCACAGATACGCAGTATTTT.

The gene calls are TRBV9 and TRBJ2-7; 7 bases line up with TRBD1. J lost 3 bases, V lost 3 bases, and 9 bases had no gene match. Germline V gene sequence: CDR1 SGDLS, CDR2 YYNGEE. CDR3 length equals 15 residues. The CDR3 coding sequence is TGTGCCAGCAGCGCCCGGGACAGTAATATCTACGAGCAGTACTTC. Translated: CASSARDSNIYEQYF.

V is TRBV27 and J is TRBJ1-1; 10 bases agree with TRBD1. Germline CDR1 reads MNHEY; CDR2 reads SMNVEV (reference sequence). V lost 5 bases to trimming and J lost 6 bases; unmatched junction nucleotides: 6. The CDR3 consists of 14 residues. Here the CDR3 DNA reads TGTGCCAGCAGTGAAGGACAGGGGGGGTCTGAAGCTTTCTTT. The encoded protein is CASSEGQGGSEAFF.

In this sample, this clonotype turned up many times. The rearrangement links TRBV7-8 to TRBJ2-1; perhaps TRBD1 as D (6 bases). The CDR3 has 15 residues. Trimming pared 2 bases from V and 7 bases from J, leaving 15 bases between. Germline CDR1 reads SGHVS; CDR2 reads FQNEAQ. CDR3 region: CASSLPPGTTNEQFF. CDR3 nucleotide sequence: TGTGCCAGCAGCTTACCCCCCGGGACAACTAATGAGCAGTTCTTC.

Many counts were recorded for this clonotype. This chain connects TRBV11-2 to TRBJ2-3, with D possibly matching TRBD2 (5 bases). The V end was cut by 7 bases, the J end by 2 bases, with 7 bases between. Per the germline V gene, CDR1 is SGHAT and CDR2 is FQNNGV. CDR3 length equals 12 residues. In DNA form, the CDR3 reads TGTGCCAGCAAGACTACCACAGATACGCAGTATTTT. Protein: CASKTTTDTQYF.

This clonotype was observed at least ten times. This chain links TRBV6-2 or TRBV6-3 with TRBJ2-5; D ambiguous. Germline CDR1 and CDR2: MNHEY and SVGEGT. V was trimmed by 6 bases and J by 7 bases, leaving 9 bases between them. The CDR3 runs 11 residues. CDR3 sequence: CASRHDRTQYF. CDR3 coding DNA: TGTGCCAGCAGACATGATAGGACCCAGTACTTC.

J is TRBJ2-1 and V is TRBV6-5; 11 bases agree with TRBD2. V shed 2 bases, J shed 7 bases, and the junction held 13 bases outside the gene matches. The germline CDR1 and CDR2 sequences are MNHEY and SVGAGI. The CDR3 totals 18 residues. The chain's CDR3 is CASSYRGSGRVKVNEQFF. Here the CDR3 DNA reads TGTGCCAGCAGTTACCGGGGTAGCGGGAGGGTTAAGGTAAATGAGCAGTTCTTC.

This clonotype was counted ten times or more. A read error is possible here, since a much larger clone lies one base away. The V and J genes are TRBV6-1 and TRBJ2-3, with no clear D. The CDR3 runs 11 residues. Germline-derived CDR1 and CDR2 are MNHNS and SASEGT. Trimming pared 6 bases from V and 3 bases from J, leaving 4 bases between. DNA of the CDR3: TGTGCCAGCAGGGATACAGATACGCAGTATTTT. Its protein product is CASRDTDTQYF.

This clonotype has ten or more counts. The chain recombines TRBV6-5 with TRBJ1-1; D is perhaps TRBD1 (6 bases). V was cut by 2 bases and J by 12 bases, with 13 bases left in between. This CDR3 is built from 12 residues. The germline V gene has CDR1 MNHEY and CDR2 SVGAGI. CDR3 sequence reads: CASSYGGHKTFF. CDR3 in DNA: TGTGCCAGCAGTTACGGGGGACACAAGACTTTCTTT.

This clonotype came up many times. The rearrangement links TRBV10-3 to TRBJ1-2; TRBD1 aligns across 9 bases. CDR1 and CDR2 from the germline V gene are ENHRY and SYGVKD. V was clipped by 4 bases and J by 0 bases; unmatched bases: 3. The CDR3 sequence is 15 residues long. The DNA of the CDR3 is TGTGCCATCAGTGCTGGACAGGGGACTAACTATGGCTACACCTTC. Translating it yields CAISAGQGTNYGYTF.

This clonotype was counted many times. The J gene is TRBJ2-3, the V gene TRBV7-8; D not resolved. The V gene lost 3 bases and the J gene lost 2 bases, with 6 bases spanning the gap. This CDR3 has 13 amino acids. Germline V lookup: CDR1 SGHVS, CDR2 FQNEAQ. CDR3 region: CASSLAYTDTQYF. The CDR3 DNA sequence: TGTGCCAGCAGCTTGGCTTACACAGATACGCAGTATTTT.

This clonotype appeared many times. The chain employs TRBV20-1 and TRBJ2-7, with 9 bases lining up with TRBD1. Germline assignment: CDR1 DFQATT and CDR2 SNEGSKA (reference sequence). Losses at the gene ends were 6 bases for V and 0 bases for J; bases not matched to a gene: 15. The CDR3 runs 17 residues. As DNA, the CDR3 is TGCAGTGCCGCGGGATACCAAAACAGGGGGCACTCCTACGAGCAGTACTTC. Translating gives CSAAGYQNRGHSYEQYF.

J is TRBJ2-3 and V is TRBV28; TRBD1 matches at 7 bases. Germline V gene data show CDR1 as MDHEN and CDR2 as SYDVKM. The J segment lost 6 bases and the V segment lost 3 bases, leaving 6 bases of the junction unmatched. The CDR3 runs 14 residues. CDR3 sequence reads: CASSLTGIGDTQYF. The CDR3 region has the DNA TGTGCCAGCAGTTTGACAGGGATCGGGGATACGCAGTATTTT.

This clonotype appeared many times. The rearrangement uses TRBV27 and TRBJ1-1, with 7 bases aligning to TRBD1. Germline loops: CDR1 MNHEY, CDR2 SMNVEV (reference sequence). Losses at the gene ends were 7 bases for V and 4 bases for J; bases not matched to a gene: 9. The CDR3 spans 14 residues. The CDR3 region is CASTTTGASTEAFF. DNA of the CDR3: TGTGCCAGCACTACTACAGGGGCAAGCACTGAAGCTTTCTTT.

This clonotype was recorded many times. The chain has TRBV6-1 and TRBJ2-7, with a tentative D call TRBD2 (5 bases). Trimming pared 6 bases from V and 2 bases from J, leaving 17 bases between. Germline assignment: CDR1 MNHNS and CDR2 SASEGT. The length of the CDR3 is 15 residues. The CDR3 nucleotides are TGTGCCAGCAGCCCCCGCCTAGCTGCCACCTACGAGCAGTACTTC. This gives the protein CASSPRLAATYEQYF.

The V call is TRBV4-1, the J call TRBJ2-7; 9 positions agree with TRBD1. In germline, CDR1 is MGHRA, CDR2 YSYEKL. V lost 7 bases and J lost 7; bases outside the gene matches: 14. The CDR3 totals 15 residues. For the CDR3, the DNA is TGCGCCAGCACCGCCGTTGGACAGGGGAGGGCTGAGCAGTACTTC. It encodes CASTAVGQGRAEQYF.

This clonotype was seen a handful of times. This chain uses TRBV15 with TRBJ2-7, with TRBD1 matching 10 bases. CDR3 length: 16 residues. Germline V gene data show CDR1 as LNHNV and CDR2 as YYDKDF (reference sequence). V dropped 3 bases and J dropped 2; count of bases not matched to a gene: 7. Written as DNA, the CDR3 is TGTGCCACCAGCAGCCAAGCCGGGACAGGGGCCTACGAGCAGTACTTC. Translated, it gives CATSSQAGTGAYEQYF.

This clonotype was found many times. The rearrangement uses TRBV7-2 and TRBJ2-3; TRBD1 is a possible D gene (6 bases). The CDR3 is made up of 12 amino acids. Trimming left V 4 bases short and J 8 bases short, with 10 bases between. Per germline, CDR1 SGHTA and CDR2 FQGNSA. CDR3 region: CASSSGQSTQYF. As DNA, the CDR3 is TGTGCCAGCAGCTCCGGACAGTCTACGCAGTATTTT.

V and J are TRBV12-5 and TRBJ2-7; D unclear. Germline V gives CDR1 LGHNT, CDR2 FRNRAP. CDR3 length equals 15 residues. The germline V and J ends were trimmed by 9 bases and 5 bases, with 23 bases remaining between them. CDR3 residues: CASPNVGLKANEQYF. CDR3 nucleotides: TGTGCTAGCCCCAATGTGGGCCTAAAAGCGAACGAGCAGTACTTC. Variable domain in full (rest from reference TRBV12-5 and TRBJ2-7): DARVTQTPRHKVTEMGQEVTMRCQPILGHNTVFWYRQTMMQGLELLAYFRNRAPLDDSGMPKDRFSAEMPDATLATLKIQPSEPRDSAVYFCASPNVGLKANEQYFGPGTRLTVT.

The V and J genes are TRBV20-1 and TRBJ2-5; no definite D call. V lost 6 bases, J lost 5 bases, and 13 bases lay in between. The CDR3 covers 12 residues. Germline V gene sequence: CDR1 DFQATT, CDR2 SNEGSKA (reference sequence). The chain's CDR3 is CSAPLVRETQYF. The CDR3 coding sequence is TGCAGTGCCCCCCTAGTAAGGGAGACCCAGTACTTC.

Worth noting for this clonotype: A read error may explain this, as a much larger clone is one base away. V and J are TRBV20-1 and TRBJ2-3; possibly TRBD1 or TRBD2 for D (5 bases each). The better agreement between TRBJ2-7 and the DNA end casts doubt on the J call. Germline V gene lookup returns CDR1 DFQATT and CDR2 SNEGSKA (reference sequence). The CDR3 has 16 amino acids. In DNA, the CDR3 is TGCAGTGCTACGGGGCCAGGTGACGGGAACGTTTACGAGCAGTACTTC. Protein sequence: CSATGPGDGNVYEQYF.

This clonotype was counted a few times. The CDR3 reads CASSLVAQDTQYF. The CDR3 coding sequence is TGTGCCAGCAGTTTAGTCGCACAAGATACGCAGTATTTT. J is TRBJ2-3 and V is TRBV27; D not resolved. The length of the CDR3 is 13 residues. From germline, CDR1 is MNHEY and CDR2 SMNVEV (reference sequence). V lost 2 bases and J 5 bases, leaving 8 bases between the germline ends.

Regarding this clonotype: A much larger clonotype is one base distant, so this may be a read error. This chain uses TRBV20-1 with TRBJ2-7; D possibly matches TRBD1 or TRBD2 (5 bases each). V lost 6 bases, J lost 5 bases, and 23 bases lay in between. Germline CDR1 is DFQATT and CDR2 is SNEGSKA (reference sequence). The CDR3 totals 15 residues. CDR3 nucleotide sequence: TGCAGTGCCGGGACCGCCAAAGCACCGGGAAACGAGCAGTACTTC. The encoded protein is CSAGTAKAPGNEQYF.